Following are 8 T cell receptor beta chains from one sample sequenced in a study of CD8 T cells in ankylosing spondylitis. What these receptors recognize is not known. Using its own MiXCR run on the 5' RACE reads, TCRdb lists one record per CDR3 protein. The table includes 650,000 to 800,000 distinct CDR3 sequences, about 20% detected once. Study outcomes and limitations: Characteristic of ankylosing spondylitis blood, it appeared, was a TCR beta motif comprising several highly homologous variants.

The specimen sequenced was blood, either unsorted or a sorted T cell fraction (not recorded which). The receptors come from a male donor with ankylosing spondylitis.

The chain joins TRBV5-1 to TRBJ1-1; 7 bases fit TRBD1. CDR3 length: 14 amino acids. CDR1 is SGHRS, CDR2 YFSETQ, per germline. J was trimmed by 6 bases and V by 5 bases; bases with no gene match: 10. The chain's CDR3 is CASRLTGSEPEAFF. The DNA of the CDR3 is TGCGCCAGCAGACTGACAGGGTCTGAACCTGAAGCTTTCTTT.

This clonotype came up a few times. The chain has TRBV12-3 or TRBV12-4 and TRBJ2-7, with 7 bases fitting TRBD2. There are 12 residues in the CDR3. The junction had 8 bases not matched to a gene; V was cut back by 6 bases and J by 9 bases. CDR3: CASRTGGKAQYF. CDR3 coding DNA: TGTGCCAGCAGGACGGGGGGTAAGGCGCAGTACTTC.

The chain carries TRBV9 and TRBJ2-7, with D unresolved. Germline CDR1 and CDR2: SGDLS and YYNGEE. Trimming took 4 bases from V and 6 from J, leaving 14 bases between them. The CDR3 consists of 13 residues. The CDR3 here is CASSKDLTGEQYF. The CDR3 DNA follows: TGTGCCAGCAGCAAAGACCTGACGGGCGAGCAGTACTTC.

This clonotype was detected a few times. The chain recombines TRBV6-1 with TRBJ1-2; D may be TRBD1 (5 bases). Germline lookup yields CDR1 MNHNS and CDR2 SASEGT. Trimming removed 3 bases at V and 4 bases at J, with 12 bases between. This CDR3 has 14 amino acids. CDR3 sequence reads: CASSEGPQGYGYTF. CDR3 DNA sequence: TGTGCCAGCAGTGAGGGACCCCAGGGCTATGGCTACACCTTC.

This clonotype was picked up many times. J is TRBJ2-5 and V is TRBV28; the D gene is possibly TRBD2 (5 bases). V dropped 6 bases and J dropped 5 bases, with 13 bases sitting between them. The CDR3 extends over 13 amino acids. Per germline, CDR1 MDHEN and CDR2 SYDVKM. The CDR3 nucleotides are TGTGCCAGCAGCCCGGGGAGAGGGGAGACCCAGTACTTC. Protein: CASSPGRGETQYF.

The chain has TRBV29-1 and TRBJ1-1, with D tentatively TRBD1 (5 bases). The CDR3 covers 13 residues. Germline loops: CDR1 SQVTM, CDR2 ANQGSEA. The germline V and J ends were trimmed by 3 bases and 0 bases, with 8 bases remaining between them. CDR3 DNA: TGCAGCGTTGAGCAGGGCATGAACACTGAAGCTTTCTTT. This codes for CSVEQGMNTEAFF.

This rearrangement joins TRBV20-1 to TRBJ2-5; the D is unclear. CDR3 length equals 13 residues. Looked up from germline, CDR1 is DFQATT and CDR2 is SNEGSKA (reference sequence). Trimming took 3 bases from V and 2 from J, leaving 10 bases between them. The CDR3 here is CSASSPSQETQYF. The CDR3 coding sequence is TGCAGTGCTAGTAGTCCTAGTCAAGAGACCCAGTACTTC.

The gene calls are TRBV27 and TRBJ2-4; D not certain. CDR1 MNHEY and CDR2 SMNVEV come from the germline V gene (reference sequence). V was trimmed by 0 bases and J by 5 bases, leaving 5 bases between them. This CDR3 is 13 amino acids long. This CDR3 reads CASSLSYENIQYF. The CDR3 DNA is TGTGCCAGCAGTTTATCCTACGAAAACATTCAGTACTTC.